The 11 T cell receptor beta chains listed next were all sequenced from one sample in a study of blood T cell repertoires in COVID-19 (TCRdb year 2020). Library construction relied on the immunoSEQ multiplex PCR assay. Drawn from immuneACCESS, this table holds only the in-frame rearrangements with V and J called that TCRdb kept. Clones are partly lost; checked studies trace under half to an unresolved V gene and leave the rest unexplained. For this sample there are roughly 190,000 clones; around 89% appear just once. More than 0.75% of the sample is taken by the ten largest. The sample was PBMCs or T cells enriched from blood (not recorded which). The receptors derive from a woman younger than 30 who had recovered from COVID-19.

The gene calls are TRBV28 and TRBJ1-1; D might be TRBD1 (6 bases). The V end was cut by 2 bases, the J end by 8 bases, with 9 bases between. The CDR3 length is 12 residues. Germline loops: CDR1 MDHEN, CDR2 SYDVKM. CDR3 amino acids: CASSLTTGEAFF. As DNA, the CDR3 is TGTGCCAGCAGTTTAACGACAGGCGAAGCTTTCTTT.

The J gene is TRBJ1-3, the V gene TRBV29-1; D gene uncertain. The V and J ends lost 7 bases and 4 bases respectively, with 14 bases between them. The length of the CDR3 is 13 residues. Germline values: CDR1 SQVTM, CDR2 ANQGSEA. CDR3 in DNA: TGCAGCGCCCTGGTGCAGCGCGGAAACACCATATATTTT. This encodes CSALVQRGNTIYF.

The rearrangement joins TRBV6-5 to TRBJ2-5; D uncertain. The V end was cut by 10 bases, the J end by 7 bases, with 22 bases between. This CDR3 has 14 amino acids. Germline V lookup: CDR1 MNHEY, CDR2 SVGAGI. The CDR3 spells CATAPTTPGGTQYF. The CDR3 DNA is TGTGCCACAGCCCCCACGACTCCGGGTGGGACCCAGTACTTC.

This clone was recorded once. The rearrangement joins TRBV14 to TRBJ2-1; TRBD2 agrees at 7 bases. This CDR3 contains 14 residues. V lost 0 bases and J lost 7; bases outside the gene matches: 3. Germline V CDR1 and CDR2: SGHDN, FVKESK. CDR3 DNA: TGTGCCAGCAGCCAAGATCTAGCGGCTAATGAGCAGTTCTTC. Its translation is CASSQDLAANEQFF.

The chain has TRBV4-2 and TRBJ1-5, with D unclear. V was cut by 1 base and J by 7 bases, with 17 bases left in between. Germline-derived CDR1 and CDR2 are LGHNA and YNFKEQ. This CDR3 has 16 amino acids. The CDR3 DNA is TGTGCCAGCAGCCAAGTAGGCGAGGGCCCCTCGCAGCCCCAGCATTTT. Protein: CASSQVGEGPSQPQHF.

The genes are TRBV2 and TRBJ1-1, with no clear D. The length of the CDR3 is 13 residues. Trimming took 7 bases from V and 1 from J, leaving 10 bases between them. CDR1 is SNHLY and CDR2 is FYNNEI in the germline V gene. This CDR3 reads CASIRSRNTEAFF. CDR3 DNA sequence: TGTGCCAGCATTAGATCACGGAACACTGAAGCTTTCTTT.

The chain has TRBV27 and TRBJ2-4; perhaps TRBD1 as D (5 bases). The V gene lost 8 bases and the J gene lost 8 bases, with 13 bases spanning the gap. Germline V gene data show CDR1 as MNHEY and CDR2 as SMNVEV (reference sequence). CDR3 length: 12 amino acids. CDR3 amino acids: CASGARGDIQYF. CDR3 in DNA: TGTGCCAGCGGGGCTAGAGGTGACATTCAGTACTTC.

The chain has TRBV19 and TRBJ1-5, with D possibly being TRBD1 (6 bases). Trimming stripped 2 bases from V and 1 base from J, with 15 bases between. CDR1 and CDR2 from the germline V gene are LNHDA and SQIVND (reference sequence). The CDR3 length is 17 residues. The DNA for the CDR3 is TGTGCCAGTAGTATATGGGGGGGCGATGGGAGCAATCAGCCCCAGCATTTT. Its translation: CASSIWGGDGSNQPQHF.

The genes are TRBV28 and TRBJ1-2, with 9 bases aligning to TRBD1. V shed 5 bases and J 4 bases; nucleotides not matched to a gene: 14. The CDR3 is made up of 17 amino acids. Germline V gene lookup returns CDR1 MDHEN and CDR2 SYDVKM. As DNA, the CDR3 is TGTGCCAGCAGTCCCCTCGGACAGGGGATGGGCTCCTATGGCTACACCTTC. It yields the protein CASSPLGQGMGSYGYTF.

This clone has only one observation. The rearrangement links TRBV7-9 to TRBJ2-2, with D perhaps TRBD1 (6 bases). Trimming stripped 5 bases from V and 8 bases from J, with 21 bases between. CDR1 is SEHNR and CDR2 is FQNEAQ in the germline V gene (reference sequence). CDR3 size: 16 residues. DNA for the CDR3: TGTGCCAGCAGCCCAAGGGGGACGGGGAGTGAAGGGGAGCTGTTTTTT. Protein: CASSPRGTGSEGELFF.

The genes are TRBV2 and TRBJ2-7; 9 bases map to TRBD2. V dropped 1 base and J dropped 0; count of bases not matched to a gene: 1. The CDR3 totals 15 residues. Germline CDR1 SNHLY, CDR2 FYNNEI. CDR3 sequence: CASSEGLAASYEQYF. The CDR3 DNA reads as TGTGCCAGCAGTGAAGGACTAGCGGCCTCCTACGAGCAGTACTTC.